The 17 T cell receptor beta chains below all came from one sample that was sequenced in a study of neoadjuvant anti-PD-1 for oral cavity cancer. The sample's time point: after neoadjuvant nivolumab, at surgical resection. Only in-frame clones appear in the TCRdb table, and some are missing; sequencing was by immunoSEQ multiplex PCR. The data contain about 68,000 clones, about 88% of them seen just once; the ten biggest clones take up about 3.7%. The sequencing used PBMCs, collected after nivolumab (anti-PD-1) treatment. These receptors all stem from a person between 35 and 79 years old with oral cavity squamous cell carcinoma.

J is TRBJ2-1 and V is TRBV5-4, with D unresolved. In germline, CDR1 is SGHNT, CDR2 YYREEE (reference sequence). The V end was cut by 5 bases, the J end by 4 bases, with 10 bases between. This CDR3 is 13 amino acids long. The CDR3 reads CASRIKGYNEQFF. DNA for the CDR3: TGTGCCAGCAGAATCAAGGGTTACAATGAGCAGTTCTTC.

CDR3 in amino acids: CASSLLAVYTGELFF. CDR3 nucleotide sequence: TGCGCCAGCAGCCTACTAGCGGTCTACACCGGGGAGCTGTTTTTT. The chain joins TRBV5-1 to TRBJ2-2; TRBD2 matches 8 bases. There are 15 residues in the CDR3. Trimming at V came to 4 bases and at J to 3 bases, leaving 5 bases not matched to a gene. Germline V gene data show CDR1 as SGHRS and CDR2 as YFSETQ.

CDR3 loop: CASSPDRGFVEKLFF. CDR3 DNA sequence: TGTGCCAGCAGCCCGGACAGGGGCTTTGTCGAAAAACTGTTTTTT. The chain carries TRBV14 and TRBJ1-4, with TRBD1 matching over 9 bases. This CDR3 has 15 amino acids. Germline lookup yields CDR1 SGHDN and CDR2 FVKESK. The junction had 8 bases not matched to a gene; V was cut back by 4 bases and J by 8 bases.

The rearrangement uses TRBV11-2 and TRBJ1-5; weak D call: TRBD1 (5 bases). Trimming cost V 3 bases and J 3 bases, with 12 bases left between them. This CDR3 spans 15 amino acids. Germline V lookup: CDR1 SGHAT, CDR2 FQNNGV. CDR3 region: CASSFGQGDNQPQHF. The CDR3 DNA reads as TGTGCCAGCAGCTTTGGCCAGGGCGACAATCAGCCCCAGCATTTT. The whole variable domain, filled in from reference TRBV11-2 and TRBJ1-5, reads EAGVAQSPRYKIIEKRQSVAFWCNPISGHATLYWYQQILGQGPKLLIQFQNNGVVDDSQLPKDRFSAERLKGVDSTLKIQPAKLEDSAVYLCASSFGQGDNQPQHFGDGTRLSIL.

This chain connects TRBV27 to TRBJ1-4, with 10 nucleotides matching TRBD1. The CDR3 extends over 14 amino acids. Germline values: CDR1 MNHEY, CDR2 SMNVEV (reference sequence). The junction had 5 bases not matched to a gene; V was cut back by 6 bases and J by 7 bases. The CDR3 sequence is CASRAGTGVEKLFF. CDR3 nucleotides: TGTGCCAGCAGGGCCGGGACAGGGGTTGAAAAACTGTTTTTT.

This chain connects TRBV28 to TRBJ1-2; D uncertain. Germline loops: CDR1 MDHEN, CDR2 SYDVKM. Trimming stripped 8 bases from V and 4 bases from J, with 11 bases between. The CDR3 consists of 12 residues. As DNA, the CDR3 is TGTGCCAGCCTTGGGAACTCCTATGGCTACACCTTC. Translation: CASLGNSYGYTF.

The chain carries TRBV6-1 and TRBJ2-1; D is possibly TRBD2 (7 bases). Between the trimmed V and J ends, which lost 4 bases and 7 bases, there was a span of 17 bases. The CDR3 consists of 15 residues. In germline, CDR1 is MNHNS, CDR2 SASEGT. The CDR3 DNA reads as TGTGCCAGCAGTGCCACAGGACTAGGGGGGAATGAGCAGTTCTTC. Protein: CASSATGLGGNEQFF.

This chain joins TRBV7-3 and TRBJ2-1; D is unresolved. The CDR3 has 14 residues. The germline V gene encodes CDR1 SGHTA and CDR2 FQGTGA. Between the trimmed V and J ends, which lost 5 bases and 5 bases, there was a span of 13 bases. The CDR3 reads CASSRSTKDNEQFF. CDR3 coding DNA: TGTGCCAGCAGCCGAAGCACTAAAGACAATGAGCAGTTCTTC.

V gene TRBV5-4 combines with J gene TRBJ2-1; 10 bases align to TRBD1. V shed 0 bases and J 8 bases; nucleotides not matched to a gene: 5. Germline assignment: CDR1 SGHNT and CDR2 YYREEE (reference sequence). CDR3 length: 15 amino acids. CDR3 bases: TGTGCCAGCAGCTTGGGGGACAGGGGAAATTATGAGCAGTTCTTC. Amino acids: CASSLGDRGNYEQFF.

The rearrangement links TRBV29-1 to TRBJ1-2; D remains unclear. V was trimmed by 6 bases and J by 5 bases, leaving 10 bases between them. Germline V gene lookup returns CDR1 SQVTM and CDR2 ANQGSEA. This CDR3 contains 11 residues. CDR3 protein: CSVVARYGYTF. In nucleotides, the CDR3 is TGCAGCGTCGTCGCAAGATATGGCTACACCTTC.

CDR3 nucleotides: TGTGCCAGCAGCCAAGAGGCGACCCAGTACTTC. Its translation: CASSQEATQYF. The chain couples TRBV14 to TRBJ2-5; D gene unclear. The V and J ends lost 0 bases and 7 bases respectively, with 3 bases between them. The CDR3 runs to 11 residues. Germline lookup yields CDR1 SGHDN and CDR2 FVKESK.

This clone was counted once. The J gene is TRBJ1-1, the V gene TRBV5-4, with D unclear. V lost 0 bases and J 6 bases, leaving 12 bases between the germline ends. In germline, CDR1 is SGHNT, CDR2 YYREEE (reference sequence). The CDR3 has 14 residues. The CDR3 sequence: CASSLVGEGSEAFF. The DNA for the CDR3 is TGTGCCAGCAGCTTGGTGGGAGAGGGTTCTGAAGCTTTCTTT.

The chain links TRBV5-4 to TRBJ2-5; 14 bases line up with TRBD2. V was clipped by 4 bases and J by 2 bases; unmatched bases: 4. CDR3 size: 16 residues. Germline V gene sequence: CDR1 SGHNT, CDR2 YYREEE (reference sequence). Here the CDR3 DNA reads TGTGCCAGCAGCACCTGGACTAGCGGGAGGCAAGAGACCCAGTACTTC. Its protein product is CASSTWTSGRQETQYF.

The chain recombines TRBV30 with TRBJ2-7; 9 nucleotides line up with TRBD2. The CDR3 has 14 amino acids. With V trimmed by 0 bases and J by 2 bases, 2 bases remained unmatched. The germline gives CDR1 GTSNPN, CDR2 SVGIG (reference sequence). The DNA for the CDR3 is TGTGCCTGGAGTGTAGTAGCGGGAGCCTACGAGCAGTACTTC. Its translation is CAWSVVAGAYEQYF.

This chain uses TRBV6-6 with TRBJ2-2; 7 bases line up with TRBD2. The CDR3 contains 16 residues. J gave up 3 bases and V 3 bases, and 7 bases lay outside the gene matches. Germline V gene sequence: CDR1 MNHNY, CDR2 SVGAGI (reference sequence). CDR3 region: CASSYGQRDHTGELFF. Written as DNA, the CDR3 is TGTGCCAGCAGTTATGGCCAGCGGGATCACACCGGGGAGCTGTTTTTT.

This chain links TRBV30 with TRBJ1-4; 8 bases are a match to TRBD1. Germline V gives CDR1 GTSNPN, CDR2 SVGIG (reference sequence). Unmatched junction bases numbered 6, after V lost 5 bases and J lost 7 bases. The CDR3 spans 13 residues. The CDR3 DNA follows: TGTGCCTGGTCGGGACAGGAAGGTGAAAAACTGTTTTTT. This encodes CAWSGQEGEKLFF.

V and J are TRBV19 and TRBJ1-5; 8 nucleotides line up with TRBD1. This CDR3 has 14 residues. CDR1 LNHDA and CDR2 SQIVND come from the germline V gene (reference sequence). With 6 bases clipped from V and 7 bases from J, the junction kept 8 bases outside the gene matches. The CDR3: CASSPTGGGQPQHF. The CDR3 nucleotides read TGTGCCAGTAGCCCTACAGGGGGAGGCCAGCCCCAGCATTTT.